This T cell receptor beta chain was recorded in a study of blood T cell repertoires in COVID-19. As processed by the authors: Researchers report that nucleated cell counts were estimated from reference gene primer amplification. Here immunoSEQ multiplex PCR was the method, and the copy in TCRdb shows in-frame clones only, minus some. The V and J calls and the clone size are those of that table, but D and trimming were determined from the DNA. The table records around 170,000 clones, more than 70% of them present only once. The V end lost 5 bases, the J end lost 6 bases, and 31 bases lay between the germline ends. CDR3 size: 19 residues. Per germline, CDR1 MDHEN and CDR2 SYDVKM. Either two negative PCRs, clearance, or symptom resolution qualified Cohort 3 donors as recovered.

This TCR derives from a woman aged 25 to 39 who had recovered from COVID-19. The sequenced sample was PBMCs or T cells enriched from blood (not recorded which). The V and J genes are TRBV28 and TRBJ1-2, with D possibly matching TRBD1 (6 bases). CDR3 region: CASSLRTRNQLQGQNGYTF. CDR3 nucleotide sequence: TGTGCCAGCAGTCTAAGGACTAGAAATCAATTACAGGGTCAGAATGGCTACACCTTC.